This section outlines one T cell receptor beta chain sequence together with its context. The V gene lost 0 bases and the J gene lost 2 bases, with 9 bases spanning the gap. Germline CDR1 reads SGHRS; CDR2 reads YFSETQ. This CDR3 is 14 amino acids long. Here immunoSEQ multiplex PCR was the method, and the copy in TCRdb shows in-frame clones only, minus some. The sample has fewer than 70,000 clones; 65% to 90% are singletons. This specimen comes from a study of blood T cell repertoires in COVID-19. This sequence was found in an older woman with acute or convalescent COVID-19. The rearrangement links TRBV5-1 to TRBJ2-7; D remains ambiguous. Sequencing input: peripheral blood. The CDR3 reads CASSLEVSAYEQYF. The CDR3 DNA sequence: TGCGCCAGCAGCTTGGAGGTAAGCGCCTACGAGCAGTACTTC.